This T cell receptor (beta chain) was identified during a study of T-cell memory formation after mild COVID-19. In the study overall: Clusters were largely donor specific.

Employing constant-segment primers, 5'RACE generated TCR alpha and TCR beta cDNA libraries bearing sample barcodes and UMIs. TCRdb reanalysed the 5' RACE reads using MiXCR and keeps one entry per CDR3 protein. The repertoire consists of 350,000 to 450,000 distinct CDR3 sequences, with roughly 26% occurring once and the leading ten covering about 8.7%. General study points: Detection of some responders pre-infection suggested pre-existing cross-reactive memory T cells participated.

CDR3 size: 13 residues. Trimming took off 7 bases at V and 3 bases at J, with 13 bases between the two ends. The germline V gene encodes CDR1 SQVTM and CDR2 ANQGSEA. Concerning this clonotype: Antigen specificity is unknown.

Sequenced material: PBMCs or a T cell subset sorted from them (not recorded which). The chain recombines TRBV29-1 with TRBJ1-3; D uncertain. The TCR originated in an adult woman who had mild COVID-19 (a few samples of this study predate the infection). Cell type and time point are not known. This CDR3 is CSAEEAVGNTIYF. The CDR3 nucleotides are TGCAGCGCCGAGGAGGCGGTTGGAAACACCATATATTTT.